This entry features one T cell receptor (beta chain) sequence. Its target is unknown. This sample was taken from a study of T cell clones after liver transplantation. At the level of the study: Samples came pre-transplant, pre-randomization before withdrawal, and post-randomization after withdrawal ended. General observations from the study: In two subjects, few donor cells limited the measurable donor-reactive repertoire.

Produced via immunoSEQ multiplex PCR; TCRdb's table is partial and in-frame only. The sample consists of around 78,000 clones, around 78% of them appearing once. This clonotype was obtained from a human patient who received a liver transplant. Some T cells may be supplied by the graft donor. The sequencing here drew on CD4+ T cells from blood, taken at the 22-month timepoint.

As DNA, the CDR3 is TGTGCCAGCAGCCCTGGGAGATACAATGAGCAGTTCTTC. It translates to CASSPGRYNEQFF. The J gene is TRBJ2-1, the V gene TRBV6-4; possible D gene TRBD2, 5 bases. The length of the CDR3 is 13 residues. V gave up 6 bases and J gave up 4 bases, with 10 bases separating them. Germline CDR1 and CDR2: MRHNA and SNTAGT.